Presented here are 28 T cell receptor beta chains from one specimen sequenced in a study of blood T cell repertoires in COVID-19. Using immunoSEQ multiplex PCR, the repertoire was profiled, and TCRdb retains in-frame clones only, with some absent. Of around 250,000 clones listed, roughly nine tenths are singletons. Sequencing was performed on peripheral blood. These receptors were obtained from a woman aged 40 to 50 who had recovered from COVID-19.

The rearrangement uses TRBV6-1 and TRBJ2-7; D is unresolved. The germline V gene encodes CDR1 MNHNS and CDR2 SASEGT. V was cut by 2 bases and J by 1 base, with 9 bases left in between. This CDR3 region has 14 residues. CDR3 sequence reads: CASSEISSSYEQYF. CDR3 sequence (DNA): TGTGCCAGCAGTGAAATTTCCAGTTCCTACGAGCAGTACTTC.

The chain employs TRBV19 and TRBJ1-1; 7 bases line up with TRBD1. The CDR3 runs to 13 residues. With V trimmed by 3 bases and J by 6 bases, 4 bases remained unmatched. CDR1 LNHDA and CDR2 SQIVND come from the germline V gene (reference sequence). CDR3 sequence reads: CASSILDRAEAFF. The CDR3 DNA is TGTGCCAGTAGTATCCTCGACAGGGCTGAAGCTTTCTTT.

This chain connects TRBV13 to TRBJ2-3; TRBD2 agrees at 9 bases. The ends lost 0 bases at V and 6 bases at J; junction bases unmatched: 7. From germline, CDR1 is PRHDT and CDR2 FYEKMQ (reference sequence). The length of the CDR3 is 16 residues. CDR3 bases: TGTGCCAGCAGCTTAGGAGCGGGGGGTAGATTTGATACGCAGTATTTT. Its protein is CASSLGAGGRFDTQYF.

The chain uses TRBV4-1 and TRBJ2-3, with a tentative D call TRBD1 (6 bases). The CDR3 is 16 amino acids. Germline assignment: CDR1 MGHRA and CDR2 YSYEKL. V was clipped by 0 bases and J by 3 bases, with 13 bases between them. The CDR3 loop reads CASSQDWQGWTDTQYF. The CDR3 nucleotides read TGCGCCAGCAGCCAAGATTGGCAGGGGTGGACAGATACGCAGTATTTT.

The CDR3 here is CASSPPGETGGKGTEAFF. CDR3 DNA: TGTGCCAGCAGTCCCCCCGGGGAGACAGGGGGCAAGGGCACTGAAGCTTTCTTT. The gene calls are TRBV6-6 and TRBJ1-1, with 10 bases identical to TRBD1. Germline V CDR1 and CDR2: MNHNY, SVGAGI (reference sequence). V trimming: 5 bases; J trimming: 4 bases; junction bases outside the gene matches: 16. The length of the CDR3 is 18 residues.

The chain carries TRBV7-2 and TRBJ1-6, with D unclear. Trimming left V 2 bases short and J 5 bases short, with 7 bases between. This CDR3 is 14 amino acids long. Germline V gene sequence: CDR1 SGHTA, CDR2 FQGNSA. This chain's CDR3 is CASSLPTDNSPLHF. CDR3 in DNA: TGTGCCAGCAGCTTACCCACGGATAATTCACCCCTCCACTTT.

This clone was recorded once. The chain recombines TRBV6-2 or TRBV6-3 with TRBJ1-3, with 9 bases aligning to TRBD1. CDR1 MNHEY and CDR2 SVGEGT come from the germline V gene. CDR3 length: 15 amino acids. V was pared by 6 bases and J by 2 bases, with 5 bases of the junction left unmatched. In nucleotides, the CDR3 is TGTGCCAGCAGCGGCACAGGGGGCGCTGGAAACACCATATATTTT. This gives the protein CASSGTGGAGNTIYF.

Only one count was recorded for this clone. The gene calls are TRBV7-6 and TRBJ2-1; tentative D call: TRBD1 (6 bases). The V gene lost 5 bases and the J gene lost 4 bases, with 15 bases spanning the gap. The CDR3 runs 15 residues. The germline CDR1 and CDR2 sequences are SGHVS and FNYEAQ. DNA of the CDR3: TGTGCCAGCAGCCAATACTCCACAGGGTACAATGAGCAGTTCTTC. Encoded protein: CASSQYSTGYNEQFF.

This chain's CDR3 is CASSLVQGQPQHF. In nucleotides, the CDR3 is TGTGCCAGCAGCTTAGTGCAGGGTCAGCCCCAGCATTTT. This sequence joins TRBV7-9 and TRBJ1-5; the D gene is possibly TRBD1 (5 bases). V was shortened by 1 base and J by 6 bases, with 7 bases between the two germline ends. CDR1 and CDR2 from the germline V gene are SEHNR and FQNEAQ (reference sequence). This CDR3 is built from 13 residues.

V and J are TRBV18 and TRBJ1-5, with a possible D match to TRBD1 (5 bases). Trimming took 3 bases from V and 4 from J, leaving 10 bases between them. Germline loops: CDR1 KGHSH, CDR2 LQKENI. This CDR3 contains 14 residues. CDR3 nucleotides: TGTGCCAGCTCACCTCGGGGGGAAAATCAGCCCCAGCATTTT. Its protein product is CASSPRGENQPQHF.

V usage is TRBV6-5 and J usage is TRBJ1-3; perhaps TRBD1 as D (6 bases). Germline assignment: CDR1 MNHEY and CDR2 SVGAGI. The CDR3 is made up of 14 amino acids. Trimming took off 4 bases at V and 0 bases at J, with 7 bases between the two ends. The CDR3 sequence: CASSLDSSGNTIYF. The CDR3 region has the DNA TGTGCCAGCAGTTTGGACAGCTCTGGAAACACCATATATTTT.

Notes on this clone: Compared with germline, one end of the junction differs, possibly owing to a read error. This chain joins TRBV7-9 and TRBJ2-3; 8 bases fit TRBD2. Germline-derived CDR1 and CDR2 are SEHNR and FQNEAQ (reference sequence). The CDR3 is 14 residues long. The CDR3 protein is CASSLGTSKDTQYF. The DNA for the CDR3 is TGTGCCAGCAGCTTAGGGACTAGCAAAGATACGCAGTATTTT. Full variable domain (remainder filled in from reference TRBV7-9 and TRBJ2-3): DTGVSQNPRHKITKRGQNVTFRCDPISEHNRLYWYRQTLGQGPEFLTYFQNEAQLEKSRLLSDRFSAERPKGSFSTLEIQRTEQGDSAMYLCASSLGTSKDTQYFGPGTRLTVL.

The DNA of the CDR3 is TGTGCCAGCAGAGCCGGACACGATCGAGAGACCCAGTACTTC. Its translation: CASRAGHDRETQYF. This chain connects TRBV11-2 to TRBJ2-5; weak D call: TRBD1 (5 bases). The CDR3 totals 14 residues. The V gene's germline CDR1 is SGHAT and CDR2 FQNNGV. V lost 6 bases and J 4 bases, leaving 15 bases between the germline ends.

The CDR3 DNA follows: TGTGCCAGCAGCTCCCCAGGCTACCCGTACGAGCAGTACTTC. It codes for CASSSPGYPYEQYF. J is TRBJ2-7 and V is TRBV7-9; no clear D. Germline CDR1 is SEHNR and CDR2 is FQNEAQ (reference sequence). CDR3 length: 14 amino acids. Trimming removed 4 bases from V and 4 bases from J, with 14 bases in between.

The rearrangement joins TRBV6-6 to TRBJ2-2; 7 bases match TRBD1. This CDR3 comprises 13 residues. V shed 6 bases, J shed 4 bases, and the junction held 2 bases outside the gene matches. Germline CDR1 and CDR2: MNHNY and SVGAGI (reference sequence). The CDR3: CASRGQFTGELFF. As DNA, the CDR3 is TGTGCCAGCAGGGGACAGTTCACCGGGGAGCTGTTTTTT.

The rearrangement uses TRBV4-1 and TRBJ2-2; 7 nucleotides line up with TRBD1. CDR1 MGHRA and CDR2 YSYEKL come from the germline V gene. The CDR3 totals 16 residues. The V segment lost 1 base and the J segment 1 base; nucleotides outside the gene matches: 3. CDR3: CASSQADRVNTGELFF. CDR3 in DNA: TGCGCCAGCAGCCAAGCTGACAGGGTGAACACCGGGGAGCTGTTTTTT.

The rearrangement joins TRBV11-2 to TRBJ2-7; 9 nucleotides match TRBD1. This CDR3 spans 17 amino acids. Trimming cost V 2 bases and J 3 bases; bases outside gene matches: 11. CDR1 is SGHAT, CDR2 FQNNGV, per germline. CDR3 protein: CASSLPRTGEFYYEQYF. For the CDR3, the DNA is TGTGCCAGCAGCTTACCCCGGACAGGGGAGTTTTACTACGAGCAGTACTTC. The full variable domain, rest sourced from reference TRBV11-2 and TRBJ2-7, is EAGVAQSPRYKIIEKRQSVAFWCNPISGHATLYWYQQILGQGPKLLIQFQNNGVVDDSQLPKDRFSAERLKGVDSTLKIQPAKLEDSAVYLCASSLPRTGEFYYEQYFGPGTRLTVT.

The J gene is TRBJ1-5, the V gene TRBV28; 7 positions match TRBD1. V dropped 2 bases and J dropped 3; count of bases not matched to a gene: 1. This CDR3 region has 14 residues. CDR1 is MDHEN, CDR2 SYDVKM, per germline. The CDR3 region is CASSLGTDNQPQHF. The CDR3 nucleotides are TGTGCCAGCAGTTTAGGGACAGACAATCAGCCCCAGCATTTT.

The rearrangement uses TRBV6-5 and TRBJ2-7, with D unclear. Germline-derived CDR1 and CDR2 are MNHEY and SVGAGI. Trimming shortened V by 10 bases and J by 7 bases, and 14 bases separated the two germline ends. The CDR3 is 11 residues long. The CDR3 here is CATGEPLEQYF. The CDR3 DNA follows: TGTGCCACCGGAGAACCTCTTGAGCAGTACTTC.

The chain is built from TRBV11-2 and TRBJ2-7; 15 bases align to TRBD2. V shed 0 bases and J 0 bases; nucleotides not matched to a gene: 6. This CDR3 spans 19 amino acids. Germline CDR1 SGHAT, CDR2 FQNNGV. DNA for the CDR3: TGTGCCAGCAGCTTAGAGGCAGGACTAGCGGGAGGGAGCTCCTACGAGCAGTACTTC. Translating gives CASSLEAGLAGGSSYEQYF.

V is TRBV5-6 and J is TRBJ2-7; possibly TRBD2 for D (6 bases). CDR1 SGHDT and CDR2 YYEEEE come from the germline V gene. V lost 3 bases, J lost 4 bases, and 26 bases lay in between. CDR3 length equals 18 residues. In nucleotides, the CDR3 is TGTGCCAGCAGCTCGAGACTGAGTGGAGGGGCTCTACAATACGAGCAGTACTTC. This gives the protein CASSSRLSGGALQYEQYF.

This clone was counted a few times. Here the CDR3 reads CAWKRPQRYLSYEQYF. The CDR3 nucleotides read TGTGCCTGGAAGAGACCTCAGCGTTACCTCTCCTACGAGCAGTACTTC. The V and J genes are TRBV30 and TRBJ2-7; D gene uncertain. This CDR3 has 16 amino acids. The germline V gene encodes CDR1 GTSNPN and CDR2 SVGIG (reference sequence). V lost 4 bases, J lost 0 bases, and 19 bases lay in between.

The chain is built from TRBV19 and TRBJ1-1, with 8 positions matching TRBD1. This CDR3 is built from 16 residues. With 1 base clipped from V and 1 base from J, the junction kept 5 bases outside the gene matches. In germline, CDR1 is LNHDA, CDR2 SQIVND (reference sequence). The CDR3 DNA reads as TGTGCCAGTAGTATAGGGGGACAGGTGAGGAACACTGAAGCTTTCTTT. Its protein is CASSIGGQVRNTEAFF.

This rearrangement joins TRBV24-1 to TRBJ1-3; possible D gene TRBD1, 6 bases. V lost 7 bases and J lost 3, with 15 bases in between. The CDR3 loop spans 15 amino acids. In germline, CDR1 is KGHDR, CDR2 SFDVKD. CDR3 DNA: TGTGCCACCAGCCCAGCTGGGGGCGGTGGAAACACCATATATTTT. Encoded protein: CATSPAGGGGNTIYF.

J is TRBJ2-7 and V is TRBV3-1 (or the pseudogene TRBV3-2); 10 bases match TRBD2. Unmatched junction bases numbered 6, after V lost 0 bases and J lost 4 bases. Germline V gene sequence: CDR1 LGHDT, CDR2 YNNKEL (reference sequence). The length of the CDR3 is 16 residues. In nucleotides, the CDR3 is TGTGCCAGCAGCCAAGATGCAGCGGGAGGGCCTTACGAGCAGTACTTC. Protein sequence: CASSQDAAGGPYEQYF.

V gene TRBV27 combines with J gene TRBJ2-5; 7 bases align to TRBD1. CDR3 length: 13 residues. V dropped 6 bases and J dropped 5; count of bases not matched to a gene: 6. Germline assignment: CDR1 MNHEY and CDR2 SMNVEV (reference sequence). CDR3 residues: CASSIQGLETQYF. The CDR3 nucleotides are TGTGCCAGCAGCATACAGGGGTTGGAGACCCAGTACTTC.

The chain uses TRBV14 and TRBJ2-7; 8 nucleotides agree with TRBD1. This CDR3 is 15 amino acids long. Trimming cost V 2 bases and J 2 bases; bases outside gene matches: 5. Per germline, CDR1 SGHDN and CDR2 FVKESK. The CDR3 DNA is TGTGCCAGCAGCCAAATGGACAGGGTCGCCTACGAGCAGTACTTC. Translating it yields CASSQMDRVAYEQYF.

The chain uses TRBV30 and TRBJ2-7; TRBD2 aligns across 10 bases. The CDR3 extends over 19 amino acids. The junction had 16 bases not matched to a gene; V was cut back by 1 base and J by 1 base. Germline CDR1 GTSNPN, CDR2 SVGIG (reference sequence). CDR3 sequence (DNA): TGTGCCTGGAGTGGTGAGGGGAACCGCCATAGCGGGAGGTCCTACGAGCAGTACTTC. Protein: CAWSGEGNRHSGRSYEQYF.